The 26 T cell receptor beta chains reported below all come from one sample, sequenced in a study of cytomegalovirus exposure and HLA in healthy donors. The PCR was carried out with 60 Vbeta primers and 13 Jbeta primers. The method was immunoSEQ multiplex PCR; TCRdb's version includes in-frame clones alone and lacks a portion of them. This sample carries 100,000 to 120,000 clones, 60% to 80% of them seen once, and the ten largest clones take roughly 5%. The sequencing input was PBMCs. All receptors come from a woman aged 25 to 39 in good health and CMV-seropositive.

The chain carries TRBV25-1 and TRBJ1-4, with 9 bases matching TRBD1. Trimming at V came to 6 bases and at J to 7 bases, leaving 12 bases not matched to a gene. CDR1 MGHDK and CDR2 SYGVNS come from the germline V gene. CDR3 length: 16 residues. As DNA, the CDR3 is TGTGCCAGCAGAGCCGCTACCGGGACAGGGATTGAAAAACTGTTTTTT. The encoded protein is CASRAATGTGIEKLFF.

The rearrangement links TRBV2 to TRBJ2-1, with 9 bases aligning to TRBD2. In germline, CDR1 is SNHLY, CDR2 FYNNEI. CDR3 size: 17 residues. V dropped 0 bases and J dropped 5; count of bases not matched to a gene: 8. CDR3: CASSEAVGRGGDNEQFF. The CDR3 DNA sequence: TGTGCCAGCAGTGAAGCGGTTGGGCGGGGGGGGGACAATGAGCAGTTCTTC.

J is TRBJ1-5 and V is TRBV5-1; 9 nucleotides agree with TRBD1. V gave up 0 bases and J gave up 6 bases; unmatched junction bases: 4. CDR1 is SGHRS and CDR2 is YFSETQ in the germline V gene. The CDR3 is made up of 15 amino acids. The DNA for the CDR3 is TGCGCCAGCAGCTTGGAGACAGGGGGTAGTCAGCCCCAGCATTTT. Its protein is CASSLETGGSQPQHF.

DNA for the CDR3: TGCAGCGTTGTGGGGCCTGACAGCACAGATACGCAGTATTTT. Encoded protein: CSVVGPDSTDTQYF. The V gene is TRBV29-1, the J gene TRBJ2-3; D may be TRBD1 (5 bases). Germline loops: CDR1 SQVTM, CDR2 ANQGSEA. Between the trimmed V and J ends, which lost 4 bases and 0 bases, there was a span of 11 bases. The CDR3 extends over 14 amino acids.

The V gene is TRBV19, the J gene TRBJ2-3; D remains unclear. Germline-derived CDR1 and CDR2 are LNHDA and SQIVND (reference sequence). The length of the CDR3 is 15 residues. V lost 3 bases to trimming and J lost 7 bases, with 17 bases between them. The DNA for the CDR3 is TGTGCCAGTAGTATCTTAGGAGATAACCAAAATACGCAGTATTTT. It translates to CASSILGDNQNTQYF.

V gene TRBV7-9 combines with J gene TRBJ1-1, with a tentative D call TRBD1 (5 bases). The ends were cut back, 1 base at V and 5 bases at J, with 11 bases in the middle. There are 14 residues in the CDR3. Looked up from germline, CDR1 is SEHNR and CDR2 is FQNEAQ (reference sequence). The CDR3 DNA sequence: TGTGCCAGCAGCTTAGTCGGGGGGGTTACTGAAGCTTTCTTT. The encoded protein is CASSLVGGVTEAFF. The complete variable domain, with remaining parts taken from reference TRBV7-9 and TRBJ1-1, reads DTGVSQNPRHKITKRGQNVTFRCDPISEHNRLYWYRQTLGQGPEFLTYFQNEAQLEKSRLLSDRFSAERPKGSFSTLEIQRTEQGDSAMYLCASSLVGGVTEAFFGQGTRLTVV.

This clone was seen more than once but under ten times. The V call is TRBV7-6, the J call TRBJ1-1; D is uncertain. V was cut by 1 base and J by 5 bases, with 8 bases left in between. CDR1 and CDR2 (germline): SGHVS, FNYEAQ. The CDR3 has 13 amino acids. CDR3 coding DNA: TGTGCCAGCAGCTTAGGGGGAGGGACTGAAGCTTTCTTT. This codes for CASSLGGGTEAFF.

This chain uses TRBV9 with TRBJ2-1, with a weak D call TRBD1 (7 bases). Germline-derived CDR1 and CDR2 are SGDLS and YYNGEE. V lost 0 bases, J lost 1 base, and 14 bases lay in between. CDR3 length equals 17 residues. In DNA, the CDR3 is TGTGCCAGCAGCGTAGGAGGGGGCGGGACGTCCTACAATGAGCAGTTCTTC. Translation: CASSVGGGGTSYNEQFF.

V and J are TRBV7-8 and TRBJ2-3; D ambiguous. Germline CDR1 reads SGHVS; CDR2 reads FQNEAQ. CDR3 length: 13 amino acids. V was shortened by 8 bases and J by 4 bases, with 13 bases between the two germline ends. The CDR3 DNA sequence: TGTGCCAGCGTAGCTAGATTACCAGATACGCAGTATTTT. Protein sequence: CASVARLPDTQYF.

The chain links TRBV18 to TRBJ2-7; 7 bases line up with TRBD2. CDR3 length: 16 residues. Germline assignment: CDR1 KGHSH and CDR2 LQKENI. V lost 3 bases and J lost 5; bases outside the gene matches: 13. The CDR3 coding sequence is TGTGCCAGCTCACCGCTGGGGGGGGATGGTGATAACGAGCAGTACTTC. Protein sequence: CASSPLGGDGDNEQYF.

The gene calls are TRBV11-2 and TRBJ2-7, with no clear D. V gave up 1 base and J gave up 3 bases, with 4 bases separating them. CDR1 is SGHAT and CDR2 is FQNNGV in the germline V gene. There are 12 residues in the CDR3. CDR3 sequence reads: CASSLGSYEQYF. The DNA of the CDR3 is TGTGCCAGCAGCTTAGGGAGCTACGAGCAGTACTTC.

The CDR3 sequence: CASTQDTVYGYTF. Here the CDR3 DNA reads TGTGCCAGTACTCAGGATACCGTGTATGGCTACACCTTC. V is TRBV19 and J is TRBJ1-2; D remains ambiguous. V lost 7 bases to trimming and J lost 5 bases, with 14 bases between them. CDR1 is LNHDA, CDR2 SQIVND, per germline (reference sequence). This CDR3 region has 13 residues.

The sample holds a few counts of this clone. The chain couples TRBV25-1 to TRBJ1-1; 8 nucleotides line up with TRBD1. With V trimmed by 2 bases and J by 0 bases, 11 bases remained unmatched. The CDR3 consists of 18 residues. The germline gives CDR1 MGHDK, CDR2 SYGVNS. CDR3 region: CASSEGQGGWPMNTEAFF. In DNA, the CDR3 is TGTGCCAGCAGTGAAGGACAGGGAGGATGGCCCATGAACACTGAAGCTTTCTTT.

The chain carries TRBV6-1 and TRBJ2-7, with no clear D. The CDR3 sequence is 14 residues long. Germline V lookup: CDR1 MNHNS, CDR2 SASEGT. The V end lost 5 bases, the J end lost 2 bases, and 13 bases lay between the germline ends. CDR3 residues: CASSLVTGAYEQYF. In nucleotides, the CDR3 is TGTGCCAGCAGTCTAGTTACGGGTGCCTACGAGCAGTACTTC.

The rearrangement links TRBV5-1 to TRBJ1-1, with unresolved D. CDR3 length: 12 amino acids. V lost 0 bases and J lost 5, with 5 bases in between. Per the germline V gene, CDR1 is SGHRS and CDR2 is YFSETQ. The CDR3 region has the DNA TGCGCCAGCAGCTTGGTCGGGACTGAAGCTTTCTTT. Encoded protein: CASSLVGTEAFF.

The chain joins TRBV6-5 to TRBJ2-2; TRBD2 matches at 10 bases. After removal of 0 bases from V and 8 bases from J, the junction contained 3 bases not matched to a gene. Germline assignment: CDR1 MNHEY and CDR2 SVGAGI. The CDR3 consists of 15 residues. The CDR3 region is CASSYSLAGYGELFF. Written as DNA, the CDR3 is TGTGCCAGCAGTTACTCACTAGCGGGATATGGGGAGCTGTTTTTT.

Only one count was recorded for this clone. This chain uses TRBV15 with TRBJ2-7; D is possibly TRBD2 (5 bases). The V and J ends lost 1 base and 5 bases respectively, with 12 bases between them. CDR3 length equals 14 residues. CDR1 is LNHNV and CDR2 is YYDKDF in the germline V gene (reference sequence). DNA of the CDR3: TGTGCCACCAGCAGAGTATACGGGGTCCACGAGCAGTACTTC. Residues: CATSRVYGVHEQYF.

The chain employs TRBV7-9 and TRBJ2-2, with D possibly TRBD2 on 5 matching bases. V was pared by 3 bases and J by 1 base, with 18 bases between. This CDR3 is 18 amino acids long. Germline CDR1 and CDR2: SEHNR and FQNEAQ (reference sequence). CDR3 residues: CASSFNPNPGMNTGELFF. The CDR3 coding sequence is TGTGCCAGCAGCTTCAATCCCAACCCGGGGATGAACACCGGGGAGCTGTTTTTT.

The genes are TRBV5-6 and TRBJ2-5; 9 bases match TRBD2. With 3 bases clipped from V and 4 bases from J, the junction kept 4 bases outside the gene matches. The CDR3 extends over 14 amino acids. CDR1 SGHDT and CDR2 YYEEEE come from the germline V gene. Here the CDR3 DNA reads TGTGCCAGCAGCTGGGGGACTAGCCCAGAGACCCAGTACTTC. The encoded protein is CASSWGTSPETQYF.

The rearrangement links TRBV21-1 to TRBJ2-7; TRBD1, the table's D call, lacks a check against the DNA. TRBV21-1 corresponds to a pseudogene. The CDR3 loop spans 16 amino acids. The CDR3 DNA is TGTGCCAGCAGCAAAGCGCTAAAGCGAGGGGGCTACGAGCAGTACTTC. Encoded protein: CASSKALKRGGYEQYF.

J is TRBJ1-1 and V is TRBV6-6, with 7 bases lining up with TRBD1. The CDR3 is made up of 13 amino acids. CDR1 is MNHNY, CDR2 SVGAGI, per germline (reference sequence). Unmatched junction bases numbered 4, after V lost 6 bases and J lost 3 bases. The CDR3 loop reads CASSYTGDTEAFF. The DNA for the CDR3 is TGTGCCAGCAGCTATACAGGGGACACTGAAGCTTTCTTT.

The chain combines TRBV4-1 with TRBJ1-4, with D perhaps matching TRBD1 (6 bases). Germline CDR1 and CDR2: MGHRA and YSYEKL. The CDR3 covers 15 residues. Trimming removed 4 bases from V and 7 bases from J, with 16 bases in between. CDR3: CASSLAGGSGEKLFF. Here the CDR3 DNA reads TGCGCCAGCAGCCTCGCGGGGGGCTCTGGTGAAAAACTGTTTTTT.

This clone was seen a single time. The chain joins TRBV10-3 to TRBJ2-2, with a tentative D call TRBD2 (5 bases). The CDR3 consists of 15 residues. The germline V gene has CDR1 ENHRY and CDR2 SYGVKD. The ends were cut back, 5 bases at V and 6 bases at J, with 16 bases in the middle. This chain's CDR3 is CAISKAGSEAGELFF. CDR3 in DNA: TGTGCCATCAGTAAAGCTGGTAGCGAGGCCGGGGAGCTGTTTTTT.

This clone occurred a few times. CDR3 protein: CASSPPSVVEQFF. The CDR3 DNA reads TGTGCCAGCAGCCCCCCCTCCGTAGTTGAGCAGTTCTTC. The genes are TRBV11-2 and TRBJ2-1; D call uncertain. The length of the CDR3 is 13 residues. The V gene lost 5 bases and the J gene lost 9 bases, with 14 bases spanning the gap. In germline, CDR1 is SGHAT, CDR2 FQNNGV. Full variable domain (rest looked up from reference TRBV11-2 and TRBJ2-1): EAGVAQSPRYKIIEKRQSVAFWCNPISGHATLYWYQQILGQGPKLLIQFQNNGVVDDSQLPKDRFSAERLKGVDSTLKIQPAKLEDSAVYLCASSPPSVVEQFFGPGTRLTVL.

The chain is built from TRBV5-4 and TRBJ1-2; TRBD1 aligns across 10 bases. The CDR3 loop spans 14 amino acids. Germline V CDR1 and CDR2: SGHNT, YYREEE (reference sequence). Trimming removed 4 bases from V and 6 bases from J; junction bases left unmatched: 6. In nucleotides, the CDR3 is TGTGCCAGCAGCCCCGGACAGGGGGTTAATGGCTACACCTTC. Protein: CASSPGQGVNGYTF.

V usage is TRBV6-5 and J usage is TRBJ2-3; 8 positions agree with TRBD1. The germline CDR1 and CDR2 sequences are MNHEY and SVGAGI. This CDR3 spans 13 amino acids. The V segment lost 3 bases and the J segment 7 bases; nucleotides outside the gene matches: 3. CDR3 in DNA: TGTGCCAGCAGTTATAGACAGGGGAATACGCAGTATTTT. Translating it yields CASSYRQGNTQYF.